This T cell receptor (beta chain) was identified in a study of blood T cell repertoires in COVID-19. The CDR3 runs 19 residues. Germline assignment: CDR1 SGHVS and CDR2 FNYEAQ. Trimming at V came to 8 bases and at J to 0 bases, leaving 15 bases not matched to a gene. Original processing methods: Estimated nucleated cell counts came from reference gene primer amplification. Clones were sequenced by immunoSEQ multiplex PCR, and TCRdb holds only the in-frame ones, with some missing. The V and J calls and the clone size are those of that table, but D and trimming were determined from the DNA. The data hold 350,000 to 450,000 clones, with 85% observed a single time.

Sequencing was carried out using peripheral blood. The chain joins TRBV7-6 to TRBJ2-6; 8 nucleotides agree with TRBD1. The receptor comes from a woman aged 18-29 years with acute or convalescent COVID-19. The CDR3 here is CASSNRPDRASSGANVLTF. CDR3 DNA: TGTGCCAGCTCCAACCGCCCGGACAGGGCTAGCTCTGGGGCCAACGTCCTGACTTTC. The full variable domain, rest sourced from reference TRBV7-6 and TRBJ2-6, is GAGVSQSPRYKVTKRGQDVALRCDPISGHVSLYWYRQALGQGPEFLTYFNYEAQQDKSGLPNDRFSAERPEGSISTLTIQRTEQRDSAMYRCASSNRPDRASSGANVLTFGAGSRLTVL.